These 27 T cell receptor beta chains were all obtained from the same sample, sequenced in a study of cytomegalovirus exposure and HLA in healthy donors. The PCR used 60 Vbeta and 13 Jbeta primers. The protocol was immunoSEQ multiplex PCR, while the TCRdb copy is restricted to in-frame clones and leaves out a portion. The table has 110,000 to 150,000 clones, roughly 75% seen once; the top ten hold 6.8%. The specimen sequenced was PBMCs. These receptor sequences come from a man aged 35 to 55 in good health and CMV-seropositive.

This clone was found once. The chain couples TRBV9 to TRBJ1-1, with D maybe TRBD1 (6 bases). Germline CDR1 reads SGDLS; CDR2 reads YYNGEE. This CDR3 is built from 14 residues. Trimming took 2 bases from V and 3 from J, leaving 11 bases between them. Written as DNA, the CDR3 is TGTGCCAGCAGCGTCGGGACAAGTTACACTGAAGCTTTCTTT. Its protein is CASSVGTSYTEAFF.

The chain employs TRBV6-5 and TRBJ2-7, with D perhaps matching TRBD1 (6 bases). CDR1 and CDR2 from the germline V gene are MNHEY and SVGAGI. The CDR3 is 16 amino acids. V was cut by 0 bases and J by 5 bases, with 17 bases left in between. The DNA for the CDR3 is TGTGCCAGCAGTTACTCGACTACGCAGGGGACCCACGAGCAGTACTTC. Translating it yields CASSYSTTQGTHEQYF.

The chain is built from TRBV5-6 and TRBJ2-3; 8 bases agree with TRBD1. This CDR3 comprises 16 residues. Germline V gene sequence: CDR1 SGHDT, CDR2 YYEEEE. V lost 4 bases to trimming and J lost 3 bases; unmatched junction nucleotides: 10. CDR3 nucleotides: TGTGCCAGCAGCCCGATAGAGGGACAGGTGACAGATACGCAGTATTTT. Amino acid sequence: CASSPIEGQVTDTQYF.

The chain joins TRBV9 to TRBJ1-3; 9 bases line up with TRBD1. The germline CDR1 and CDR2 sequences are SGDLS and YYNGEE. Trimming at V came to 1 base and at J to 4 bases, leaving 9 bases not matched to a gene. CDR3 size: 17 residues. CDR3: CASSVRGQGLGGNTIYF. The CDR3 DNA reads TGTGCCAGCAGCGTAAGGGGACAGGGACTGGGAGGAAACACCATATATTTT.

Here the CDR3 reads CASSSLPGGRNTEAFF. The CDR3 bases are TGTGCCAGCAGCTCTCTACCCGGGGGACGGAACACTGAAGCTTTCTTT. The V call is TRBV7-8, the J call TRBJ1-1; D may be TRBD1 (5 bases). The CDR3 covers 16 residues. The V gene's germline CDR1 is SGHVS and CDR2 FQNEAQ. Trimming stripped 4 bases from V and 1 base from J, with 16 bases between.

This clone was seen more than once but under ten times. The V call is TRBV2, the J call TRBJ1-2; D is unresolved. CDR3 length: 14 amino acids. Per germline, CDR1 SNHLY and CDR2 FYNNEI. V shed 4 bases and J shed 2 bases, with 11 bases lying between them. The DNA of the CDR3 is TGTGCCAGCAGTGTGGCACCGGGGAACTATGGCTACACCTTC. Its protein is CASSVAPGNYGYTF.

The chain carries TRBV11-3 and TRBJ1-4; no clear D. Germline V gene data show CDR1 as SGHNT and CDR2 as YENEEA. The CDR3 is made up of 16 amino acids. Trimming stripped 0 bases from V and 0 bases from J, with 8 bases between. CDR3 residues: CASSLEVRSTNEKLFF. The CDR3 bases are TGTGCCAGCAGCTTAGAGGTCAGGTCAACTAATGAAAAACTGTTTTTT.

The chain recombines TRBV7-9 with TRBJ2-7, with a possible D match to TRBD1 (5 bases). The V and J ends lost 3 bases and 5 bases respectively, with 14 bases between them. The CDR3 totals 14 residues. Germline V gene data show CDR1 as SEHNR and CDR2 as FQNEAQ (reference sequence). The CDR3 DNA follows: TGTGCCAGCAGCTTTCGACAGATCTACCACGAGCAGTACTTC. The encoded protein is CASSFRQIYHEQYF.

The chain uses TRBV2 and TRBJ2-2; 8 positions agree with TRBD1. This CDR3 contains 14 residues. Germline lookup yields CDR1 SNHLY and CDR2 FYNNEI. The trim removed 6 bases at V and 7 bases at J, leaving 7 bases unmatched. In DNA form, the CDR3 reads TGTGCCAGCAGCCTCAGAGGACAGGGCGGGGAGCTGTTTTTT. Amino acid sequence: CASSLRGQGGELFF.

CDR3 amino acids: CASRARGPSYNSPLHF. DNA of the CDR3: TGTGCCAGCAGGGCCCGCGGGCCGTCTTATAATTCACCCCTCCACTTT. This chain links TRBV2 with TRBJ1-6; D gene ambiguous. The germline V and J ends were trimmed by 6 bases and 4 bases, with 16 bases remaining between them. CDR1 SNHLY and CDR2 FYNNEI come from the germline V gene. The CDR3 is 16 amino acids.

There are a few counts of this clone. The chain has TRBV6-6 and TRBJ1-1; D gene ambiguous. This CDR3 contains 15 residues. Germline CDR1 reads MNHNY; CDR2 reads SVGAGI (reference sequence). V was pared by 2 bases and J by 0 bases, with 10 bases between. The CDR3 DNA follows: TGTGCCAGCAGTTACGGAGGCAGAATGAACACTGAAGCTTTCTTT. Translated, it gives CASSYGGRMNTEAFF.

The chain couples TRBV5-1 to TRBJ2-1; 7 positions match TRBD2. The CDR3 runs 13 residues. J was trimmed by 10 bases and V by 0 bases; bases with no gene match: 4. The germline V gene has CDR1 SGHRS and CDR2 YFSETQ. The CDR3 sequence is CASSLAGGTEQFF. CDR3 DNA sequence: TGCGCCAGCAGCTTGGCCGGGGGGACGGAGCAGTTCTTC.

Points on this clone: The same CDR3 can be traced to other DNA sequences in this sample. This rearrangement joins TRBV4-1 to TRBJ1-1, with a weak D call TRBD1 (6 bases). In germline, CDR1 is MGHRA, CDR2 YSYEKL. This CDR3 contains 18 residues. Trimming took 1 base from V and 1 from J, leaving 19 bases between them. The CDR3 bases are TGCGCCAGCAGCCAAGTCGGGACAACTCAAGTCGAGAACACTGAAGCTTTCTTT. Its protein product is CASSQVGTTQVENTEAFF.

The chain carries TRBV28 and TRBJ1-1; 8 bases map to TRBD1. Germline loops: CDR1 MDHEN, CDR2 SYDVKM. The CDR3 has 13 residues. Unmatched junction bases numbered 6, after V lost 2 bases and J lost 10 bases. This CDR3 is CASSLLATGGAFF. The DNA of the CDR3 is TGTGCCAGCAGTTTACTAGCCACAGGGGGAGCTTTCTTT.

The genes are TRBV11-2 and TRBJ1-3; D gene uncertain. CDR1 is SGHAT and CDR2 is FQNNGV in the germline V gene. The V gene lost 4 bases and the J gene lost 3 bases, with 10 bases spanning the gap. The CDR3 covers 14 residues. The CDR3 spells CASSSYTGGNTIYF. The CDR3 nucleotides are TGTGCCAGCAGCTCATATACCGGTGGAAACACCATATATTTT.

This clone was observed once. The chain carries TRBV7-9 and TRBJ2-5, with D tentatively TRBD2 (8 bases). V lost 3 bases, J lost 1 base, and 18 bases lay in between. CDR1 and CDR2 (germline): SEHNR, FQNEAQ (reference sequence). This CDR3 is 17 amino acids long. CDR3 DNA sequence: TGTGCCAGCAGCTTGGGAGGCGGGGGGACAGCCCAAGAGACCCAGTACTTC. Its protein product is CASSLGGGGTAQETQYF.

The genes are TRBV28 and TRBJ1-1, with D perhaps TRBD1 (5 bases). The V and J ends lost 3 bases and 8 bases respectively, with 13 bases between them. This CDR3 contains 13 residues. CDR1 is MDHEN and CDR2 is SYDVKM in the germline V gene. CDR3 DNA sequence: TGTGCCAGCAGTTTGCGTGGAAGGACAGAAGCTTTCTTT. This translates into CASSLRGRTEAFF.

The chain has TRBV7-2 and TRBJ1-5; D perhaps matches TRBD1 (6 bases). The CDR3 consists of 14 residues. V was clipped by 1 base and J by 5 bases, with 9 bases between them. Per the germline V gene, CDR1 is SGHTA and CDR2 is FQGNSA. CDR3 region: CASSLVGADQPQHF. Written as DNA, the CDR3 is TGTGCCAGCAGCTTAGTGGGGGCGGATCAGCCCCAGCATTTT.

V usage is TRBV2 and J usage is TRBJ1-2; D is undetermined. The V gene's germline CDR1 is SNHLY and CDR2 FYNNEI. The CDR3 sequence is 13 residues long. V lost 5 bases and J lost 3, with 10 bases in between. The CDR3 spells CASSTFRDYGYTF. CDR3 DNA sequence: TGTGCCAGCAGTACTTTCCGGGACTATGGCTACACCTTC.

J is TRBJ1-5 and V is TRBV28; 7 bases line up with TRBD1. The length of the CDR3 is 15 residues. CDR1 and CDR2 (germline): MDHEN, SYDVKM. V was pared by 6 bases and J by 7 bases, with 12 bases of the junction left unmatched. The CDR3 loop reads CASSLGDRMIQPQHF. As DNA, the CDR3 is TGTGCCAGCAGCTTAGGGGACAGAATGATCCAGCCCCAGCATTTT.

This sequence joins TRBV5-1 and TRBJ2-1; 10 nucleotides line up with TRBD2. The length of the CDR3 is 15 residues. Trimming cost V 1 base and J 7 bases; bases outside gene matches: 5. Germline CDR1 and CDR2: SGHRS and YFSETQ. In nucleotides, the CDR3 is TGCGCCAGCAGCTTGTTAGCGGGAGGAGGGAATGAGCAGTTCTTC. Its protein is CASSLLAGGGNEQFF.

The chain uses TRBV6-1 and TRBJ1-5; D might be TRBD1 (5 bases). This CDR3 has 16 amino acids. CDR1 and CDR2 (germline): MNHNS, SASEGT. The V and J ends lost 3 bases and 3 bases respectively, with 15 bases between them. The CDR3 protein is CASSDPGRGYNQPQHF. Written as DNA, the CDR3 is TGTGCCAGCAGTGATCCAGGGAGGGGTTACAATCAGCCCCAGCATTTT.

V and J are TRBV7-2 and TRBJ2-3, with 14 bases aligning to TRBD2. The CDR3 runs to 18 residues. CDR1 SGHTA and CDR2 FQGNSA come from the germline V gene. V dropped 5 bases and J dropped 4; count of bases not matched to a gene: 11. The CDR3 nucleotides are TGTGCCAGCAGCGACCCCGGACTAGCGGGAGGAGGGGCAGATACGCAGTATTTT. Translation: CASSDPGLAGGGADTQYF.

The chain is built from TRBV4-1 and TRBJ2-3; TRBD1 matches at 8 bases. The CDR3 totals 16 residues. V was pared by 5 bases and J by 1 base, with 8 bases of the junction left unmatched. Germline loops: CDR1 MGHRA, CDR2 YSYEKL. CDR3 residues: CASSTPPGQGTDTQYF. The DNA of the CDR3 is TGCGCCAGCAGCACCCCGCCGGGACAGGGCACAGATACGCAGTATTTT.

This clone has just a few counts. The chain recombines TRBV30 with TRBJ2-7; TRBD2 might be the D (6 bases). The CDR3 loop spans 15 amino acids. V was cut by 0 bases and J by 0 bases, with 12 bases left in between. Germline lookup yields CDR1 GTSNPN and CDR2 SVGIG (reference sequence). The chain's CDR3 is CAWSVRTITSYEQYF. The DNA for the CDR3 is TGTGCCTGGAGTGTCCGGACTATTACCTCCTACGAGCAGTACTTC.

The rearrangement joins TRBV5-1 to TRBJ2-5; TRBD1 agrees at 9 bases. This CDR3 contains 16 residues. Per the germline V gene, CDR1 is SGHRS and CDR2 is YFSETQ. The junction had 9 bases not matched to a gene; V was cut back by 2 bases and J by 4 bases. The CDR3 DNA sequence: TGCGCCAGCAGCTTTTCCGGGACAGGGCCGGGAGAGACCCAGTACTTC. Translated: CASSFSGTGPGETQYF.

The genes are TRBV14 and TRBJ2-3; D ambiguous. Germline values: CDR1 SGHDN, CDR2 FVKESK. V lost 1 base and J 9 bases, leaving 14 bases between the germline ends. The CDR3 contains 14 residues. Here the CDR3 DNA reads TGTGCCAGCAGCCAAGCCAGCGTTGGTGGGACGCAGTATTTT. This gives the protein CASSQASVGGTQYF.